This T cell receptor beta chain was captured in a study of shared clonotypes between healthy human individuals. Study-wide context: Each donor contributed plates that comprised three CD4 naive, three CD4 memory, two CD8 naive and one CD8 memory.

The germline V gene encodes CDR1 SGHVS and CDR2 FQNEAQ. The CDR3 is made up of 16 amino acids. J was trimmed by 6 bases and V by 5 bases; bases with no gene match: 8. TCRdb's copy holds only in-frame clones and misses some; the assay was immunoSEQ multiplex PCR. The sample holds more than 2 million clones, approximately 96% seen once. This TCR was sampled from a man younger than 35 in good health. Source material: naive CD4+ T cells sorted from blood. This sample's subset: CD45RA+ positively selected. The chain recombines TRBV7-8 with TRBJ2-3, with 13 bases identical to TRBD2. CDR3 DNA sequence: TGTGCCAGCAGCGCCGAACTAGCGGGAGGGCTGGATACGCAGTATTTT. This sequence encodes CASSAELAGGLDTQYF.